These T cell receptor beta chains were read from a single sample in a study of shared clonotypes between healthy human individuals. Libraries were prepared by immunoSEQ multiplex PCR; TCRdb keeps only in-frame clonotypes and omits some of them. The sample lists about 2.3 million clones, 85% to 95% occurring once. The sample comprised naive CD4+ T cells from PBMCs. All receptors come from a man between 18 and 29 years old in good health. Some clones in this sample may be carry-over from other donors' samples. Each CDR3 is given with its conserved first and last residue. Each record gives: CDR3 protein, CDR3 DNA, J gene, clone size, V gene, D gene. A D gene is named only where the DNA matches it firmly. Not all rows give a size; the values are once, few, many and, for expanded clones, a class.

CASSLLQGLSYEQYF TGTGCCAGCAGTTTACTTCAGGGGCTCTCCTACGAGCAGTACTTC TRBJ2-7 once TRBV28 -
CASSGQENYGYTF TGCGCCAGCAGCGGGCAGGAGAACTATGGCTACACCTTC TRBJ1-2 - TRBV5-1 -
CASSPTRGTEAFF TGTGCCAGCAGCCCCACCAGGGGGACTGAAGCTTTCTTT TRBJ1-1 - TRBV7-9 TRBD1
CASSPPAGRSTNEQFF TGTGCCAGCAGTCCGCCGGCAGGGAGGTCTACAAATGAGCAGTTCTTC TRBJ2-1 few TRBV28 -
CAGNRAPSLEQYF TGTGCCGGGAACCGGGCCCCATCCCTCGAGCAGTACTTC TRBJ2-7 - TRBV30 -
CAWSAKTGGGNEKLFF TGTGCCTGGAGTGCCAAGACAGGTGGAGGTAATGAAAAACTGTTTTTT TRBJ1-4 - TRBV30 -
CASSVTGRNNEQFF TGTGCCAGCAGCGTAACAGGGCGAAACAATGAGCAGTTCTTC TRBJ2-1 - TRBV9 -
CASSLASSGVNYGYTF TGTGCCAGCAGCTTGGCATCTTCAGGGGTTAACTATGGCTACACCTTC TRBJ1-2 - TRBV5-4 -
CASSGAPGNYGYTF TGTGCCAGCAGTGGGGCACCAGGGAACTATGGCTACACCTTC TRBJ1-2 once TRBV27 -
CASSIPGTGVGEQFF TGTGCCAGCAGTATCCCCGGGACTGGGGTGGGGGAGCAGTTCTTC TRBJ2-1 - TRBV28 -
CASRGGRSSTDTQYF TGTGCCAGCAGGGGGGGTCGCTCTAGCACAGATACGCAGTATTTT TRBJ2-3 - TRBV2 -
CASSQGGRGPYEKLFF TGCGCCAGCAGCCAAGGCGGCAGGGGGCCATATGAAAAACTGTTTTTT TRBJ1-4 - TRBV4-1 TRBD1
CASSLWGRRGRVDEKLFF TGTGCCAGCAGCCTATGGGGGCGCAGGGGGCGGGTGGATGAAAAACTGTTTTTT TRBJ1-4 - TRBV7-8 TRBD1
CASSVATSGTSGNTIYF TGTGCCAGCAGCGTAGCTACCTCCGGGACCTCTGGAAACACCATATATTTT TRBJ1-3 - TRBV9 -
CASSSRWQGDEQYF TGTGCCAGCAGCTCTAGGTGGCAGGGGGACGAGCAGTACTTC TRBJ2-7 - TRBV7-2 TRBD1
CASSWGAGGYTF TGTGCCAGCAGCTGGGGGGCAGGGGGCTACACCTTC TRBJ1-2 - TRBV5-4 -
CATSRDIPGSDEQYF TGTGCCACCAGCAGAGATATTCCAGGGAGTGACGAGCAGTACTTC TRBJ2-7 - TRBV15 -
CASSASSRGYTF TGTGCCAGCAGCGCTAGCAGTCGTGGCTACACCTTC TRBJ1-2 - TRBV7-9 -